This T cell receptor beta chain comes out of a study of T cell responses to AZD1222 COVID-19 vaccine. Study results and caveats: Spike regions recognized by vaccine-associated CD4 TCRs spanned the protein, led by 160-218 and 743-854. Epitopes outside B.1.351 and B.1.1.7 mutated regions reportedly drew nearly half of spike TCRs. Donors in the cohort were predominantly white British and more often female, and clonal diversity was possibly underestimated.

Sequencing was performed with immunoSEQ multiplex PCR; in TCRdb, only in-frame clones are kept and a portion is missing. The sample yields about 120,000 clones, 65% to 90% seen once. A remark on this clone: As yet, its antigen is unknown.

The sequences come from peripheral blood, collected 28 days after the second AZD1222 dose. This clonotype was sampled from an adult who received the AZD1222 COVID-19 vaccine.

CDR3 in DNA: TGCAGCGTTGAAAAGCATCCCCAAGCTAACTATGGCTACACCTTC. It is translated as CSVEKHPQANYGYTF. The rearrangement joins TRBV29-1 to TRBJ1-2, with unresolved D. CDR3 length: 15 amino acids. V lost 2 bases, J lost 0 bases, and 13 bases lay in between. Germline V gene data show CDR1 as SQVTM and CDR2 as ANQGSEA.